This entry lists 18 T cell receptor beta chains sequenced from one sample in a study of blood T cell repertoires in COVID-19. Using immunoSEQ multiplex PCR, the repertoire was profiled, and TCRdb retains in-frame clones only, with some absent. The sample lists about 190,000 clones, 90% occurring once. Sequencing was done on a sample of peripheral blood. Receptors originate from a man aged 50 or older with acute or convalescent COVID-19.

A single count supports this clone. The chain links TRBV3-1 (or the pseudogene TRBV3-2) to TRBJ1-2; a weak D match, TRBD1 (6 bases). Trimming shortened V by 3 bases and J by 0 bases, and 14 bases separated the two germline ends. The CDR3 extends over 16 amino acids. Germline CDR1 is LGHDT and CDR2 is YNNKEL (reference sequence). CDR3 residues: CASSQGRRGPNYGYTF. In nucleotides, the CDR3 is TGTGCCAGCAGCCAGGGACGCAGGGGACCTAACTATGGCTACACCTTC.

J is TRBJ2-3 and V is TRBV5-6; 8 positions agree with TRBD1. The trim removed 4 bases at V and 1 base at J, leaving 5 bases unmatched. There are 15 residues in the CDR3. CDR1 SGHDT and CDR2 YYEEEE come from the germline V gene. CDR3 amino acids: CASSTPGQGTDTQYF. As DNA, the CDR3 is TGTGCCAGCAGCACACCGGGACAGGGCACAGATACGCAGTATTTT.

CDR3: CASSASGSGGPQETQYF. Written as DNA, the CDR3 is TGTGCCAGCAGCGCTAGTGGGAGCGGGGGGCCTCAAGAGACCCAGTACTTC. This chain uses TRBV9 with TRBJ2-5, with 9 bases that match TRBD2. The CDR3 covers 17 residues. CDR1 is SGDLS and CDR2 is YYNGEE in the germline V gene. The junction had 11 bases not matched to a gene; V was cut back by 3 bases and J by 2 bases.

The rearrangement joins TRBV4-2 to TRBJ1-5; D is uncertain. Per the germline V gene, CDR1 is LGHNA and CDR2 is YNFKEQ. Trimming shortened V by 1 base and J by 4 bases, and 14 bases separated the two germline ends. The CDR3 has 16 amino acids. The CDR3 protein is CASSQVEGWKNQPQHF. CDR3 sequence (DNA): TGTGCCAGCAGCCAAGTTGAGGGCTGGAAAAATCAGCCCCAGCATTTT.

The chain employs TRBV7-8 and TRBJ1-2; TRBD1 aligns across 8 bases. Per the germline V gene, CDR1 is SGHVS and CDR2 is FQNEAQ. V lost 5 bases to trimming and J lost 3 bases; unmatched junction nucleotides: 11. CDR3 length: 16 residues. CDR3 amino acids: CASSPHRDRSDYGYTF. The DNA for the CDR3 is TGTGCCAGCAGCCCGCATCGGGACAGGTCGGACTATGGCTACACCTTC.

This rearrangement joins TRBV28 to TRBJ1-6, with 8 bases identical to TRBD1. CDR3 length equals 13 residues. Germline V gives CDR1 MDHEN, CDR2 SYDVKM. The ends lost 11 bases at V and 5 bases at J; junction bases unmatched: 5. The CDR3 reads CAFQGANNSPLHF. The CDR3 DNA reads TGTGCCTTCCAGGGGGCAAATAATTCACCCCTCCACTTT.

This clone has a handful of counts. The chain is built from TRBV10-1 and TRBJ2-1, with 14 bases identical to TRBD2. This CDR3 region has 18 residues. Germline CDR1 is WNHNN and CDR2 is SYGVQD (reference sequence). V was clipped by 3 bases and J by 1 base; unmatched bases: 5. CDR3 bases: TGCGCCAGCAGTGACGGACTAGCGGGAGGACTATCCTACAATGAGCAGTTCTTC. Its protein is CASSDGLAGGLSYNEQFF.

The chain combines TRBV5-6 with TRBJ2-7, with 8 bases fitting TRBD2. The CDR3 length is 15 residues. V shed 2 bases, J shed 3 bases, and the junction held 7 bases outside the gene matches. Germline V CDR1 and CDR2: SGHDT, YYEEEE. The CDR3 here is CASSLLADELYEQYV. DNA for the CDR3: TGTGCCAGCAGCTTACTAGCGGACGAACTCTACGAGCAGTACGTC.

The V and J genes are TRBV12-3 or TRBV12-4 and TRBJ2-1; weak D call: TRBD1 (5 bases). CDR3 length: 12 residues. The V and J ends lost 5 bases and 8 bases respectively, with 10 bases between them. CDR3 sequence reads: CASSTQGYEQFF. CDR3 coding DNA: TGTGCCAGCAGTACCCAGGGCTATGAGCAGTTCTTC.

V and J are TRBV19 and TRBJ2-7; D is possibly TRBD2 (5 bases). Trimming took 4 bases from V and 2 from J, leaving 15 bases between them. Per germline, CDR1 LNHDA and CDR2 SQIVND (reference sequence). The CDR3 spans 15 residues. The CDR3 loop reads CASSRRSEQPYEQYF. CDR3 DNA: TGTGCCAGTAGTAGGAGGTCAGAACAGCCCTACGAGCAGTACTTC.

In its sample, this clone was seen a few times. The rearrangement links TRBV7-6 to TRBJ1-5; possible D gene TRBD1, 6 bases. Trimming stripped 2 bases from V and 4 bases from J, with 6 bases between. Germline V gene sequence: CDR1 SGHVS, CDR2 FNYEAQ. The CDR3 consists of 13 residues. Here the CDR3 DNA reads TGTGCCAGCAGCTTACAGGGGAATCAGCCCCAGCATTTT. It is translated as CASSLQGNQPQHF.

The V call is TRBV19, the J call TRBJ2-1, with 14 positions matching TRBD2. Germline V gives CDR1 LNHDA, CDR2 SQIVND (reference sequence). J gave up 10 bases and V 5 bases, and 10 bases lay outside the gene matches. This CDR3 comprises 16 residues. The CDR3 loop is CASSVGLAGVLGEQFF. The CDR3 nucleotides read TGTGCCAGTAGTGTGGGACTAGCGGGAGTCTTAGGGGAGCAGTTCTTC.

This sequence joins TRBV18 and TRBJ2-6; unclear D gene. Germline-derived CDR1 and CDR2 are KGHSH and LQKENI. Trimming took off 1 base at V and 1 base at J, with 5 bases between the two ends. This CDR3 region has 15 residues. CDR3 amino acids: CASSPLQSGANVLTF. The CDR3 DNA reads as TGTGCCAGCTCACCACTACAGTCTGGGGCCAACGTCCTGACTTTC. Full variable domain (rest looked up from reference TRBV18 and TRBJ2-6): NAGVMQNPRHLVRRRGQEARLRCSPMKGHSHVYWYRQLPEEGLKFMVYLQKENIIDESGMPKERFSAEFPKEGPSILRIQQVVRGDSAAYFCASSPLQSGANVLTFGAGSRLTVL.

This chain links TRBV6-1 with TRBJ1-2; TRBD1 aligns across 9 bases. The junction had 3 bases not matched to a gene; V was cut back by 2 bases and J by 5 bases. This CDR3 is 14 amino acids long. Looked up from germline, CDR1 is MNHNS and CDR2 is SASEGT. CDR3 amino acids: CASSETGGWYGYTF. The CDR3 DNA follows: TGTGCCAGCAGTGAAACAGGGGGCTGGTATGGCTACACCTTC.

Points on this clone: This CDR3 is also generated by other DNA sequences in the sample. As DNA, the CDR3 is TGCGCCAGCAGCCGGACGACTAGCGGGGGAGAGACCCAGTACTTC. Protein product: CASSRTTSGGETQYF. The chain uses TRBV4-3 and TRBJ2-5; 12 positions agree with TRBD2. The CDR3 has 15 amino acids. Germline loops: CDR1 LGHNA, CDR2 YSLEER. V dropped 4 bases and J dropped 4; count of bases not matched to a gene: 4.

This sequence joins TRBV6-2 or TRBV6-3 and TRBJ1-3, with 8 bases identical to TRBD1. The CDR3 covers 14 residues. V dropped 5 bases and J dropped 5; count of bases not matched to a gene: 5. Germline V CDR1 and CDR2: MNHEY, SVGEGT. CDR3 bases: TGTGCCAGCAGTCGACGGACAGGGAGAAACACCATATATTTT. As protein: CASSRRTGRNTIYF.

This chain uses TRBV2 with TRBJ2-1, with 7 bases that match TRBD2. The J segment lost 5 bases and the V segment lost 10 bases, leaving 8 bases of the junction unmatched. The CDR3 consists of 13 residues. Germline V gives CDR1 SNHLY, CDR2 FYNNEI. In DNA form, the CDR3 reads TGTGCCAACTCGATCCGGGAGGACAATGAGCAGTTCTTC. It is translated as CANSIREDNEQFF.

V gene TRBV7-2 combines with J gene TRBJ1-6; D not resolved. The V end was cut by 1 base, the J end by 9 bases, with 7 bases between. In germline, CDR1 is SGHTA, CDR2 FQGNSA. CDR3 size: 13 residues. The DNA of the CDR3 is TGTGCCAGCAGCTTAGGTTTATCTTCACCCCTCCACTTT. Translating gives CASSLGLSSPLHF.